This T cell receptor beta chain appears in the sequencing data of a study of T cell responses to AZD1222 COVID-19 vaccine. Looked up from germline, CDR1 is KGHSH and CDR2 is LQKENI. The CDR3 extends over 15 amino acids. Notes on this clone: An end of the junction differs from the germline gene, which may be a read error.

Here immunoSEQ multiplex PCR was the method, and the copy in TCRdb shows in-frame clones only, minus some. The top ten hold roughly 2.5% of the sample, which has under 130,000 clones, 70% to 90% seen once. The V call is TRBV18, the J call TRBJ1-6, with 7 nucleotides matching TRBD1. The sample here was peripheral blood, taken 28 days after the second AZD1222 dose. The clonotype was recovered from an adult who received the AZD1222 COVID-19 vaccine. The CDR3 spells CASSPQGPNNSPLHF. CDR3 in DNA: TGTGCCAGCTCGCCACAGGGGCCCAATAATTCACCCCTCCACTTT. The entire variable domain, with the rest obtained from reference TRBV18 and TRBJ1-6, is as follows: NAGVMQNPRHLVRRRGQEARLRCSPMKGHSHVYWYRQLPEEGLKFMVYLQKENIIDESGMPKERFSAEFPKEGPSILRIQQVVRGDSAAYFCASSPQGPNNSPLHFGNGTRLTVT.